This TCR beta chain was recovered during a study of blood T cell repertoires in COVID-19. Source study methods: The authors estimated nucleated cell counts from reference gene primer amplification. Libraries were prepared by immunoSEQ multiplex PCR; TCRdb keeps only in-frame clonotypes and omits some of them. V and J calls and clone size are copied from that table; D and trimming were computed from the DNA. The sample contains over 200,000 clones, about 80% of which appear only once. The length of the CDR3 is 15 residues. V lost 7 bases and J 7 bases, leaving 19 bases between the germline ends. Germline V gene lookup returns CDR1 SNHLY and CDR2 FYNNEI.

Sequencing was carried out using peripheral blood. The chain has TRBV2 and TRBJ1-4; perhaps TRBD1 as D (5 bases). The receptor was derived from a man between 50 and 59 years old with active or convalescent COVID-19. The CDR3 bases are TGTGCCAGCACCTCCGGTGGGGCCTCCGGTGAAAAACTGTTTTTT. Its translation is CASTSGGASGEKLFF.